This T cell receptor beta chain comes out of a study of multiple sclerosis patients with progressive multifocal leukoencephalopathy. V dropped 5 bases and J dropped 0 bases, with 8 bases sitting between them. This CDR3 has 15 amino acids. Germline lookup yields CDR1 LNHDA and CDR2 SQIVND (reference sequence). The time point is: before natalizumab initiation. Repertoires were generated with immunoSEQ multiplex PCR, while TCRdb's copy carries only in-frame clones and drops some. The sample consists of more than 30,000 clones, approximately 92% of them appearing once. Input material: PBMCs. This receptor was identified in a man between 25 and 39 years old with multiple sclerosis. The chain uses TRBV19 and TRBJ1-6; D possibly corresponds to TRBD1 (6 bases). The DNA for the CDR3 is TGTGCCAGTAGTCAGGACAGCTCCTATAATTCACCCCTCCACTTT. It codes for CASSQDSSYNSPLHF.